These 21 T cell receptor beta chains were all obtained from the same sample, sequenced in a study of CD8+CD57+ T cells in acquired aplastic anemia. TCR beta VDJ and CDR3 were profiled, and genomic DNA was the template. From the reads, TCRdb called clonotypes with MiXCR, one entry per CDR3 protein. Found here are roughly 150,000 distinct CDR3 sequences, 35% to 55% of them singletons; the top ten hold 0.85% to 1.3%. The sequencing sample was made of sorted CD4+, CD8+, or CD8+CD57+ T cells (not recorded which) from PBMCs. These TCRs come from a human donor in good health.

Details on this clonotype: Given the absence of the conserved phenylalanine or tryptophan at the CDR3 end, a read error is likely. For the CDR3, the DNA is TGTGCCAGTAGTATAGAAAGGGCGGGGAACAGGGGTCCCCTAACGTACTCCTACGAGCAGTACTCC. Its protein product is CASSIERAGNRGPLTYSYEQYS. V is TRBV19 and J is TRBJ2-7, with a weak D call TRBD1 (7 bases). The CDR3 spans 22 residues. Looked up from germline, CDR1 is LNHDA and CDR2 is SQIVND (reference sequence). Trimming removed 0 bases at V and 0 bases at J, with 30 bases between.

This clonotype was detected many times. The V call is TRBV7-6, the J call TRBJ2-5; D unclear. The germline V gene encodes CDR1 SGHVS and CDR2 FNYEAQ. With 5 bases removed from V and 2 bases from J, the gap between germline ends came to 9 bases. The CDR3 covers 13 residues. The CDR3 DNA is TGTGCCAGCAGCCCGATTTCACAAGAGACCCAGTACTTC. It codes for CASSPISQETQYF.

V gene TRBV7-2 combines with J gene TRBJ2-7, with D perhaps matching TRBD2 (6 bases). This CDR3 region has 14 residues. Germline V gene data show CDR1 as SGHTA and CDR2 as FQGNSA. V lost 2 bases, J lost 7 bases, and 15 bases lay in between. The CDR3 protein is CASSLKVGGIEQYF. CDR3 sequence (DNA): TGTGCCAGCAGCTTAAAGGTCGGAGGGATAGAGCAGTACTTC.

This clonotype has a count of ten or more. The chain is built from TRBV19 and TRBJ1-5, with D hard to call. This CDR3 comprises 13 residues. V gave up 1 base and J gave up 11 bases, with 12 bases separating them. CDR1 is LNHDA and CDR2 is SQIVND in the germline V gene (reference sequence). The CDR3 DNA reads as TGTGCCAGTAGTATAGTCCCGCGGTATGCCCAGCATTTT. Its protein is CASSIVPRYAQHF.

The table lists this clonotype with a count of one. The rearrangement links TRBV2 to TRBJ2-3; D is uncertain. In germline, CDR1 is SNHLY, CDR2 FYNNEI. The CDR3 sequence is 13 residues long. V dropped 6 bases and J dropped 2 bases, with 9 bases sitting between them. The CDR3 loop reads CASSQDSTDTQYF. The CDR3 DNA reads TGTGCCAGCAGCCAGGATTCCACAGATACGCAGTATTTT.

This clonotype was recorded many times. CDR3 sequence (DNA): TGCAGCGCCGTCGGCTGGGGTAATGAAAAACTGTTTTTT. Protein: CSAVGWGNEKLFF. The chain links TRBV29-1 to TRBJ1-4; D call uncertain. The V end lost 7 bases, the J end lost 4 bases, and 13 bases lay between the germline ends. The CDR3 has 13 residues. Germline V gene lookup returns CDR1 SQVTM and CDR2 ANQGSEA.

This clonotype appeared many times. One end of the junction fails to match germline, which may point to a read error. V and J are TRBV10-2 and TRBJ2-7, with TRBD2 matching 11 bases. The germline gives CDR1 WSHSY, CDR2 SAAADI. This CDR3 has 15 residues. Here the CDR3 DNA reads TGTGCCAGCAGCGCACTAGCGGGAGTCCCCTACGAGCAGTACTTC. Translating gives CASSALAGVPYEQYF.

For the CDR3, the DNA is TGTGCCAGTAGTATAGTTCCGGGAACCGCGATCTATGGCTACACCTTC. Its translation is CASSIVPGTAIYGYTF. The chain links TRBV19 to TRBJ1-2; D remains unclear. V shed 1 base and J shed 4 bases, with 16 bases lying between them. Looked up from germline, CDR1 is LNHDA and CDR2 is SQIVND (reference sequence). There are 16 residues in the CDR3.

The CDR3 nucleotides read TGTGCCAGCAAGGCGGCCGGGGGTTCCTACGAGCAGTACTTC. Its translation is CASKAAGGSYEQYF. The rearrangement links TRBV12-3 or TRBV12-4 to TRBJ2-7, with D tentatively TRBD2 (6 bases). V dropped 7 bases and J dropped 1 base, with 14 bases sitting between them. The CDR3 spans 14 residues.

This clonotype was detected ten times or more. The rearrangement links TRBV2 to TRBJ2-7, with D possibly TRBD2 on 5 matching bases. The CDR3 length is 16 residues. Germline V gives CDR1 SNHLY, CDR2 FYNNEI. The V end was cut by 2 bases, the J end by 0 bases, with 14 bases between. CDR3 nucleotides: TGTGCCAGCAGTGAAATTCGGACTTACCTCTCCTACGAGCAGTACTTC. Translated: CASSEIRTYLSYEQYF.

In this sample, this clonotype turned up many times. CDR3 sequence (DNA): TGTGCCAGCAGCTCCCATCGGACAGGGTTTGGCTACACCTTC. Its translation: CASSSHRTGFGYTF. The gene calls are TRBV11-2 and TRBJ1-2; 8 bases map to TRBD1. The V gene's germline CDR1 is SGHAT and CDR2 FQNNGV. J gave up 7 bases and V 4 bases, and 8 bases lay outside the gene matches. The CDR3 is made up of 14 amino acids.

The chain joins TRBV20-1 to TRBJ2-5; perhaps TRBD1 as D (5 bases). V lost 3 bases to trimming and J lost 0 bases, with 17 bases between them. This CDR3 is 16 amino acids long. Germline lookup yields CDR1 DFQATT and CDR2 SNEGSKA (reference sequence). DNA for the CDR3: TGCAGTGCTAGTGTGGTGGACATACTGTACCAAGAGACCCAGTACTTC. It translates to CSASVVDILYQETQYF.

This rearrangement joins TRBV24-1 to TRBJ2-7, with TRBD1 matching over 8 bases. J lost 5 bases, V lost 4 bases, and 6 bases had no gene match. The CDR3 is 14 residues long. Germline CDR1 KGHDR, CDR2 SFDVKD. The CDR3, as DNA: TGTGCCACCAGTGACGGCAGGGGGCGGAACGAGCAGTACTTC. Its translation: CATSDGRGRNEQYF.

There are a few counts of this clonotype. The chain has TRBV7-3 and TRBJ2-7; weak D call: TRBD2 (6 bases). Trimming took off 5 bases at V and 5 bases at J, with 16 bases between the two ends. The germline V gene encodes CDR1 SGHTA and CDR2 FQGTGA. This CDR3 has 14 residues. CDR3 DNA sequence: TGTGCCAGCAGCCCCGGGATGGGGAGGAACGAGCAGTACTTC. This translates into CASSPGMGRNEQYF.

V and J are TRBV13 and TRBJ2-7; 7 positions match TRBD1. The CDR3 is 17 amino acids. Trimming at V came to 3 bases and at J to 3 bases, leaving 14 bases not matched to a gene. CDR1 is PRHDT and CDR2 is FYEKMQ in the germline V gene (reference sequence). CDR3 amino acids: CASSLTGSGPSGYEQYF. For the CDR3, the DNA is TGTGCCAGCAGCTTGACAGGGTCTGGTCCTTCTGGCTACGAGCAGTACTTC.

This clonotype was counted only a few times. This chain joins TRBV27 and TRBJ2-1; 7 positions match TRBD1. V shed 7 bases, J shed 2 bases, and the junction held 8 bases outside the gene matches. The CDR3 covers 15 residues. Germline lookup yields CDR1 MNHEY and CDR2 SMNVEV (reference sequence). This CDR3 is CASTQTGNTYNEQFF. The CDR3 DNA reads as TGTGCCAGCACCCAGACAGGGAACACCTACAATGAGCAGTTCTTC.

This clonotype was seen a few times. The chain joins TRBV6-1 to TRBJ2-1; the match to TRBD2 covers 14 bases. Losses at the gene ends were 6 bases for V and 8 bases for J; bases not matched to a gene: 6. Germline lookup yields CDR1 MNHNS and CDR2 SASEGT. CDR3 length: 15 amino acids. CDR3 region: CASRTTSGGVHEQFF. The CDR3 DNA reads TGTGCCAGCAGAACGACTAGCGGGGGGGTGCATGAGCAGTTCTTC.

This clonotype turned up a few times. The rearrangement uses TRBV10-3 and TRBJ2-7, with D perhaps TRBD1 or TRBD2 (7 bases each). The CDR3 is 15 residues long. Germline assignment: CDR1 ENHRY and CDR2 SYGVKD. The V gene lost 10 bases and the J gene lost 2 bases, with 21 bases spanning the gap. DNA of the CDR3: TGTGCCAGCAGCCCAGGGGGGGTCCCCGCCTACGAGCAGTACTTC. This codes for CASSPGGVPAYEQYF.

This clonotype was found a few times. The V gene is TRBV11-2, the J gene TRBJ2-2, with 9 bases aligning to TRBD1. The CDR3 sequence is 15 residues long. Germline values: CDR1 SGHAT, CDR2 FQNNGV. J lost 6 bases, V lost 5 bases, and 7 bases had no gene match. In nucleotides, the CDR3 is TGTGCCAGCAGCCCGGGACAGGGCGGGGCCGGGGAGCTGTTTTTT. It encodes CASSPGQGGAGELFF. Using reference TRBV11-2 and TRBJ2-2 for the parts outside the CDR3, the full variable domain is EAGVAQSPRYKIIEKRQSVAFWCNPISGHATLYWYQQILGQGPKLLIQFQNNGVVDDSQLPKDRFSAERLKGVDSTLKIQPAKLEDSAVYLCASSPGQGGAGELFFGEGSRLTVL.

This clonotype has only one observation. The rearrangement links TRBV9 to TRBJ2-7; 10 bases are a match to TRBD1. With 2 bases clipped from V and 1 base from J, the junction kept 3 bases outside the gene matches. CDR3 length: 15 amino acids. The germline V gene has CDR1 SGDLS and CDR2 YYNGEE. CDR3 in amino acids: CASSVGQGISYEQYF. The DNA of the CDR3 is TGTGCCAGCAGCGTGGGACAGGGGATTTCCTACGAGCAGTACTTC.

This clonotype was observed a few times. The DNA for the CDR3 is TGTGCCAGCAGCGACTCAGGGACAGTACAAGAGACCCAGTACTTC. Translating it yields CASSDSGTVQETQYF. V is TRBV11-1 and J is TRBJ2-5, with 7 bases matching TRBD1. There are 15 residues in the CDR3. Trimming took 5 bases from V and 2 from J; bases not matched to a gene: 8. Germline assignment: CDR1 SGHAT and CDR2 FQDESV (reference sequence).